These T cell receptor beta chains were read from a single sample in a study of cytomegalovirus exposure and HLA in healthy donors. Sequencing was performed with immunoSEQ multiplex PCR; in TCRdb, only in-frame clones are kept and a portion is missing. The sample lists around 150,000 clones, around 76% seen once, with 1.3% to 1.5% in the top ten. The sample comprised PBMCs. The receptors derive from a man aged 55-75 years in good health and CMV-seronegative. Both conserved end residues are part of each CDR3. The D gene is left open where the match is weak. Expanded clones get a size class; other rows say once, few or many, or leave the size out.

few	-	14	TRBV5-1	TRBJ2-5	CASSLGAGQETQYF	TGCGCCAGCAGCTTGGGTGCGGGCCAAGAGACCCAGTACTTC
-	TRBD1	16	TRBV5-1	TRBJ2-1	CASSGEGQGNYNEQFF	TGCGCCAGCAGCGGGGAGGGACAGGGGAACTACAATGAGCAGTTCTTC
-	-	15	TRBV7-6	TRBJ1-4	CASSPSQGLNEKLFF	TGTGCCAGCAGTCCATCACAGGGCCTTAATGAAAAACTGTTTTTT
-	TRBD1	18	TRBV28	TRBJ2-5	CASTLSGIGQASQETQYF	TGTGCCAGCACCCTCAGTGGTATCGGACAGGCGTCCCAAGAGACCCAGTACTTC
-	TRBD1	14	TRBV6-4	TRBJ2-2	CASSDGQGAGELFF	TGTGCCAGCAGTGACGGACAGGGGGCCGGGGAGCTGTTTTTT
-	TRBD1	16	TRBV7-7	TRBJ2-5	CASSPLGTGGGETQYF	TGTGCCAGCAGCCCTCTCGGGACAGGCGGTGGGGAGACCCAGTACTTC
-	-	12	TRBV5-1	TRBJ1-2	CASSSTEYGYTF	TGCGCCAGCAGCTCAACAGAGTATGGCTACACCTTC
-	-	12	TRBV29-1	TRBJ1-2	CSVHTDIYGYTF	TGCAGCGTACACACAGATATCTATGGCTACACCTTC
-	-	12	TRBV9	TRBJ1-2	CASSATTGRYTF	TGTGCCAGCAGCGCTACAACAGGGAGATACACCTTC
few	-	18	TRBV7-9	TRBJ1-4	CASSLQRQGQLTNEKLFF	TGTGCCAGCAGCTTACAGCGCCAGGGGCAGTTGACTAATGAAAAACTGTTTTTT
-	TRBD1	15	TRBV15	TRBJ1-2	CATSRFRYEGQGYTF	TGTGCCACCAGCAGATTCCGATATGAGGGACAGGGCTACACCTTC
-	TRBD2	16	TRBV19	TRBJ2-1	CASSISAGGSYNEQFF	TGTGCCAGTAGTATATCGGCGGGAGGGTCGTACAATGAGCAGTTCTTC
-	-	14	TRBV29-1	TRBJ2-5	CSAGGQPGRETQYF	TGCAGCGCCGGGGGGCAACCAGGACGGGAGACCCAGTACTTC
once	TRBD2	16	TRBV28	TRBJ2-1	CASSLPAGGPSNEQFF	TGTGCCAGCAGTTTGCCAGCGGGAGGGCCATCCAATGAGCAGTTCTTC
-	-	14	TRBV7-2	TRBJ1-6	CASSDRVYNSPLHF	TGTGCCAGCAGCGACAGAGTCTATAATTCACCCCTCCACTTT
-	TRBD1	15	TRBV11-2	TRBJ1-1	CASSWGTGGGTEAFF	TGTGCCAGCAGCTGGGGGACAGGGGGCGGTACTGAAGCTTTCTTT
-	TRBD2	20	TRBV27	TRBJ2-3	CASSLSSGGESGESTDTQYF	TGTGCCAGCAGTTTATCGTCGGGGGGGGAAAGCGGAGAATCCACAGATACGCAGTATTTT
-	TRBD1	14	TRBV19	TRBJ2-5	CASSTGTVQETQYF	TGTGCCAGTAGCACCGGGACAGTCCAAGAGACCCAGTACTTC
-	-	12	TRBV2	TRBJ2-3	CASNAATDTQYF	TGTGCCAGCAACGCGGCCACAGATACGCAGTATTTT
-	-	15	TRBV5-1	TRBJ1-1	CASSSDHAGFTEAFF	TGCGCCAGCAGCTCGGACCATGCAGGGTTCACTGAAGCTTTCTTT
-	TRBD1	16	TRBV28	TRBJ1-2	CASSQSRTGGTYGYTF	TGTGCCAGCAGTCAAAGTCGGACAGGGGGCACCTATGGCTACACCTTC
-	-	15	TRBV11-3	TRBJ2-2	CASRKGQEGAGELFF	TGTGCCAGCAGAAAGGGGCAAGAGGGGGCCGGGGAGCTGTTTTTT
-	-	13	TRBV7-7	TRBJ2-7	CASSPAHSYEQYF	TGTGCCAGCAGCCCCGCGCACTCCTACGAGCAGTACTTC
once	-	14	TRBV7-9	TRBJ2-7	CASSLGPGLYEQYF	TGTGCCAGCAGCTTAGGTCCAGGGCTCTACGAGCAGTACTTC
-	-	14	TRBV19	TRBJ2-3	CASSIGPSADTQYF	TGTGCCAGTAGTATAGGCCCTAGCGCAGATACGCAGTATTTT
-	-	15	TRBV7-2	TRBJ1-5	CASSLGLRGNQPQHF	TGTGCCAGCAGCTTAGGCCTCAGGGGAAATCAGCCCCAGCATTTT
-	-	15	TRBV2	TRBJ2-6	CASEAGNSGANVLTF	TGTGCCAGCGAGGCAGGGAACTCTGGGGCCAACGTCCTGACTTTC
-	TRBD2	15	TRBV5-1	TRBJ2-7	CASSTGLELSYEQYF	TGCGCCAGCAGCACCGGACTAGAACTTTCCTACGAGCAGTACTTC
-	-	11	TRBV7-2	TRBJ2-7	CASSLIYEQYF	TGTGCCAGCAGCCTTATATACGAGCAGTACTTC
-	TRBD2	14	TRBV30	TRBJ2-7	CAWSSLAGNLEQYF	TGTGCCTGGAGTTCACTAGCGGGAAATCTCGAGCAGTACTTC
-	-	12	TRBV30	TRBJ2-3	CAWRLPGDTQYF	TGTGCCTGGCGACTTCCGGGGGATACGCAGTATTTT
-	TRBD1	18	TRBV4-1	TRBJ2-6	CASSRGQGVITGANVLTF	TGCGCCAGCAGTCGAGGACAGGGAGTTATAACTGGGGCCAACGTCCTGACTTTC
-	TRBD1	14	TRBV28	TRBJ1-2	CASSPGQGNYGYTF	TGTGCCAGCAGCCCCGGACAGGGAAACTATGGCTACACCTTC
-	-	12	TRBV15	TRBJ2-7	CATSRDATRQYF	TGTGCCACCAGCAGAGATGCAACTCGGCAGTACTTC
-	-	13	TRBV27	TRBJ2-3	CASSLRLGDTQYF	TGTGCCAGCAGTTTAAGACTAGGGGATACGCAGTATTTT
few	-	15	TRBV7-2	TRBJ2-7	CASSLTGQLTYEQYF	TGTGCCAGCAGCCTTACTGGACAGTTGACCTACGAGCAGTACTTC
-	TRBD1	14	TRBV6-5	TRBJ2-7	CASSRSGGAYEQYF	TGTGCCAGCAGTCGCTCAGGGGGCGCCTACGAGCAGTACTTC
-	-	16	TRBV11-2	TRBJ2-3	CASSPPRRQGTDTQYF	TGTGCCAGCAGCCCGCCTCGGAGACAGGGCACAGATACGCAGTATTTT
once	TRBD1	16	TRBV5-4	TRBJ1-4	CASSRDRGPGNEKLFF	TGTGCCAGCAGCCGGGACAGAGGGCCCGGTAATGAAAAACTGTTTTTT
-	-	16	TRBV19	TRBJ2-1	CASTVPGSGSYNEQFF	TGTGCCAGTACGGTTCCGGGTTCGGGCTCCTACAATGAGCAGTTCTTC
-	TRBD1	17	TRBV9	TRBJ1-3	CASSVGTGGLSGNTIYF	TGTGCCAGCAGCGTAGGGACAGGGGGACTCTCTGGAAACACCATATATTTT
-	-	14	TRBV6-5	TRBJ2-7	CASTPGVGKYEQYF	TGTGCCAGCACCCCGGGAGTGGGTAAATACGAGCAGTACTTC
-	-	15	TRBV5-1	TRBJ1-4	CASSLVSATNEKLFF	TGCGCCAGCAGCTTGGTCAGTGCAACTAATGAAAAACTGTTTTTT
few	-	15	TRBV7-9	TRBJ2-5	CASSPAWAGEETQYF	TGTGCCAGCAGCCCAGCTTGGGCAGGGGAAGAGACCCAGTACTTC
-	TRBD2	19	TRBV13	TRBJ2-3	CASSPLGGGGDSSTDTQYF	TGTGCCAGCAGCCCCCTAGGCGGGGGGGGCGATTCTAGCACAGATACGCAGTATTTT